This T cell receptor beta chain was sequenced for a study of T cell responses to AZD1222 COVID-19 vaccine. Notes on the study in general: A rise in Spike-specific TCR breadth and depth followed two AZD1222 doses. The CD4 TCRs associated with vaccination extended across spike and predominated at 160-218 and 743-854.

CDR3 length: 13 amino acids. Germline V gene data show CDR1 as SNHLY and CDR2 as FYNNEI. With V trimmed by 4 bases and J by 5 bases, 2 bases remained unmatched. Data came from immunoSEQ multiplex PCR; TCRdb stores just in-frame clones and leaves some out. There are some 110,000 clones in the sample; roughly four fifths occur only once, and under 10% lies in the top ten. A remark on this clone: Antigen: not known.

The starting material was peripheral blood, obtained on day 0 of AZD1222 vaccination. The clonotype comes from an adult in good health. The V call is TRBV2, the J call TRBJ1-5; TRBD1 agrees at 7 bases. CDR3 bases: TGTGCCAGCAGTGGACAGGGACATCAGCCCCAGCATTTT. Translation: CASSGQGHQPQHF.